This T cell receptor beta chain was captured by sequencing in a study of cytomegalovirus exposure and HLA in healthy donors. At the level of the study: An earlier analysis found some 120 million unique TCR beta sequences from 150 million to 200 million T cells.

Trimming shortened V by 4 bases and J by 6 bases, and 22 bases separated the two germline ends. The CDR3 has 17 amino acids. Germline lookup yields CDR1 KGHSH and CDR2 LQKENI. PCR employed 60 Vbeta and 13 Jbeta primers. The data were produced by immunoSEQ multiplex PCR, yet TCRdb's version contains in-frame clones alone and is incomplete. The sample shows some 120,000 clones, roughly 71% of them seen only once. In its sample, this clone was seen once. This clonotype originated in a woman in her 50s in good health and CMV-seropositive. This rearrangement joins TRBV18 to TRBJ2-1, with D possibly TRBD2 on 6 matching bases. The specimen was PBMCs. The CDR3 sequence: CASSLTSSRDWGNEQFF. The CDR3, as DNA: TGTGCCAGCTCACTAACTTCTTCCCGGGACTGGGGCAATGAGCAGTTCTTC.